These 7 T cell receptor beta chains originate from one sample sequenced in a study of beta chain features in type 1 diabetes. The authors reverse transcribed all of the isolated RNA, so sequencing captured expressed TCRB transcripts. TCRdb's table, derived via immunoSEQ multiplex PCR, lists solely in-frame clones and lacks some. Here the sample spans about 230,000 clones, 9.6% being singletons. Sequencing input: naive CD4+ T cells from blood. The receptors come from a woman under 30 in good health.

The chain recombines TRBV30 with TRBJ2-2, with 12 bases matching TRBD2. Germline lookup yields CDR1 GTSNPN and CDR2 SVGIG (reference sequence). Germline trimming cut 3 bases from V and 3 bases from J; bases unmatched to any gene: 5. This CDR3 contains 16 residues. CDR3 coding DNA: TGTGCCTGGAGGCCACTAGCGGGGGGACACACCGGGGAGCTGTTTTTT. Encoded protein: CAWRPLAGGHTGELFF. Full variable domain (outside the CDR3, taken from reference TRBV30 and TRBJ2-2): SQTIHQWPATLVQPVGSPLSLECTVEGTSNPNLYWYRQAAGRGLQLLFYSVGIGQISSEVPQNLSASRPQDRQFILSSKKLLLSDSGFYLCAWRPLAGGHTGELFFGEGSRLTVL.

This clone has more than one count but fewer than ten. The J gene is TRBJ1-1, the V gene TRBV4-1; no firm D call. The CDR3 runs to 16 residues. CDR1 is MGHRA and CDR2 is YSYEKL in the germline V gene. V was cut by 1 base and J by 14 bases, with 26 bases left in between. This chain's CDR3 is CASSQVFGGRRVEVFF. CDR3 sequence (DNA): TGCGCCAGCAGCCAAGTTTTCGGCGGGCGGCGGGTTGAAGTCTTCTTT.

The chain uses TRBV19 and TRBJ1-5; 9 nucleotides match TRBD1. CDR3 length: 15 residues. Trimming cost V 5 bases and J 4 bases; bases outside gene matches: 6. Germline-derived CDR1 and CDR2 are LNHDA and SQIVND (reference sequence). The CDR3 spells CASSSGTGQNQPQHF. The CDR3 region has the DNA TGTGCCAGTAGTTCCGGGACAGGGCAGAATCAGCCCCAGCATTTT. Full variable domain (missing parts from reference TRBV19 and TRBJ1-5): DGGITQSPKYLFRKEGQNVTLSCEQNLNHDAMYWYRQDPGQGLRLIYYSQIVNDFQKGDIAEGYSVSREKKESFPLTVTSAQKNPTAFYLCASSSGTGQNQPQHFGDGTRLSIL.

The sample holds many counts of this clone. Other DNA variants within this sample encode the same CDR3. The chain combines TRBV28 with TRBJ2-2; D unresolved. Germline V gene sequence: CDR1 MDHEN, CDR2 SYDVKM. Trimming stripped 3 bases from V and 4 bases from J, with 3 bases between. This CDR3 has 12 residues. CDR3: CASSFRTGELFF. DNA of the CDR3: TGTGCCAGCAGTTTCCGCACCGGGGAGCTGTTTTTT. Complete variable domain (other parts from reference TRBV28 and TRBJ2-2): DVKVTQSSRYLVKRTGEKVFLECVQDMDHENMFWYRQDPGLGLRLIYFSYDVKMKEKGDIPEGYSVSREKKERFSLILESASTNQTSMYLCASSFRTGELFFGEGSRLTVL.

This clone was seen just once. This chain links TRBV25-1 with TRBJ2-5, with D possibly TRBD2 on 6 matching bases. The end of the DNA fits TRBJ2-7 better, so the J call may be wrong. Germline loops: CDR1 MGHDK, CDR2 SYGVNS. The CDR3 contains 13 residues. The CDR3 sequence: CASRRESRGEQYF. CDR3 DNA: TGTGCCAGCAGACGGGAGTCTAGGGGCGAGCAGTACTTC.

CDR3 bases: TGTGCCAGCAGTGAAGCCGGCCTAGTCTACAATGAGCAGTTCTTC. Translating gives CASSEAGLVYNEQFF. The chain has TRBV2 and TRBJ2-1; D is ambiguous. V lost 0 bases to trimming and J lost 3 bases, with 9 bases between them. This CDR3 has 15 residues. In germline, CDR1 is SNHLY, CDR2 FYNNEI.

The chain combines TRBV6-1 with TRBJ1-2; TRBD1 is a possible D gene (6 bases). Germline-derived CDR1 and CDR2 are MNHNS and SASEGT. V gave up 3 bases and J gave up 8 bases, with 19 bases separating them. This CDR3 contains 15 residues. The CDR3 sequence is CASSEGHLKSRGYTF. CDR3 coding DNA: TGTGCCAGCAGTGAGGGACACCTCAAATCGAGAGGCTACACCTTC.